The present T cell receptor (beta chain) was sequenced within a study of blood T cell repertoires in COVID-19. Sequencing was performed with immunoSEQ multiplex PCR; in TCRdb, only in-frame clones are kept and a portion is missing. Of roughly 290,000 clones listed, roughly 88% are singletons. The V segment lost 4 bases and the J segment 4 bases; nucleotides outside the gene matches: 2. This CDR3 region has 14 residues. Germline CDR1 is LNHDA and CDR2 is SQIVND (reference sequence). Sequencing was performed on PBMCs or T cells enriched from blood (not recorded which). This chain connects TRBV19 to TRBJ1-2; 11 bases line up with TRBD1. This TCR derives from a man younger than 45 who had recovered from COVID-19. CDR3 coding DNA: TGTGCCAGTAGTACGGGACAGGGGGGCTATGGCTACACCTTC. It codes for CASSTGQGGYGYTF.